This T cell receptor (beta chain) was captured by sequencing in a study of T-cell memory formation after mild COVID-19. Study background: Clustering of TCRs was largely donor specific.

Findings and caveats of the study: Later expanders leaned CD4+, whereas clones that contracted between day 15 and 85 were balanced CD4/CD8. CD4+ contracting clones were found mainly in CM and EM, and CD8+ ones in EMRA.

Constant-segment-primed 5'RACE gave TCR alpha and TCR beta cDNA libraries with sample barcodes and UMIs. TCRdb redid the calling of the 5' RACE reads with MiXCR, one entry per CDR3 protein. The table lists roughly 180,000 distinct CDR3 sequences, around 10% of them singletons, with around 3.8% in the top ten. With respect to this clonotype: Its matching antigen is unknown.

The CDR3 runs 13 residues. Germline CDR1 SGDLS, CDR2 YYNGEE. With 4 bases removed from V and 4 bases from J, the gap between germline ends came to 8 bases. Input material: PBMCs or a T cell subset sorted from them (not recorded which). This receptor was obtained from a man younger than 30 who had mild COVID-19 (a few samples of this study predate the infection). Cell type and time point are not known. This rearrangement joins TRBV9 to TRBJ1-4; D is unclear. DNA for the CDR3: TGTGCCAGCAGCCGGGCGCTTAATGAAAAACTGTTTTTT. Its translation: CASSRALNEKLFF.